Presented here are 3 T cell receptor beta chains from one specimen sequenced in a study of T cells in Graves' hyperthyroidism and ophthalmopathy. The TCR beta CDR3 regions underwent amplification using RNA transcripts as the source. Researchers ran a first-round RT-PCR on the TCR CDR3 using the HTBI primer set. TCRdb processed the multiplex PCR reads anew with MiXCR; each CDR3 protein has one entry. The table has hundreds of thousands of distinct CDR3 sequences, less than 20% seen once. The specimen sequenced was blood. These receptor sequences come from a man aged 35-49 years with Graves' ophthalmopathy.

The gene calls are TRBV29-1 and TRBJ2-2; 7 positions match TRBD2. The germline CDR1 and CDR2 sequences are SQVTM and ANQGSEA. V was pared by 7 bases and J by 7 bases, with 9 bases of the junction left unmatched. This CDR3 comprises 13 residues. The DNA of the CDR3 is TGCAGCGCTACGACTAGCCAGAGCGGGGAGCTGTTTTTT. Translation: CSATTSQSGELFF.

V gene TRBV12-3 or TRBV12-4 combines with J gene TRBJ1-2; D ambiguous. The CDR3 is 15 residues long. The ends were cut back, 2 bases at V and 6 bases at J, with 16 bases in the middle. The CDR3 DNA reads TGTGCCAGCAGTTTAATACCTATCCCCACAGATGGCTACACCTTC. This translates into CASSLIPIPTDGYTF.

This clonotype came up a few times. The chain combines TRBV29-1 with TRBJ1-2; D is unclear. Germline V gives CDR1 SQVTM, CDR2 ANQGSEA. V was clipped by 1 base and J by 3 bases, with 9 bases between them. There are 13 residues in the CDR3. CDR3 amino acids: CSVEASKDYGYTF. The DNA of the CDR3 is TGCAGCGTTGAAGCTTCGAAGGACTATGGCTACACCTTC.